The 11 T cell receptor beta chains in this list originate from one sample, sequenced in a study of blood T cells in healthy people across ages. The second PCR ran about 6 to 12 cycles with a sample-barcoded 5' primer and J-beta primers. TCRdb re-called the 5' RACE reads with MiXCR, one entry per CDR3 protein. The sample lists about 670,000 distinct CDR3 sequences; over 40% were seen once. The sequencing sample was made of blood. The receptors derive from an elderly man in good health.

This clonotype was seen a handful of times. The chain uses TRBV4-3 and TRBJ2-1, with 7 bases identical to TRBD2. Germline V gene data show CDR1 as LGHNA and CDR2 as YSLEER. The length of the CDR3 is 14 residues. With V trimmed by 1 base and J by 6 bases, 3 bases remained unmatched. The CDR3 DNA follows: TGCGCCAGCAGCCAAGGACTAGCCTTCAATGAGCAGTTCTTC. It encodes CASSQGLAFNEQFF.

In this sample, this clonotype turned up many times. V gene TRBV7-2 combines with J gene TRBJ2-2; D gene ambiguous. This CDR3 has 12 residues. Germline lookup yields CDR1 SGHTA and CDR2 FQGNSA. The V and J ends lost 4 bases and 3 bases respectively, with 3 bases between them. The CDR3 is CASSSDTGELFF. CDR3 nucleotide sequence: TGTGCCAGCAGCTCTGACACCGGGGAGCTGTTTTTT.

The rearrangement uses TRBV6-1 and TRBJ2-5; D unresolved. The ends were cut back, 7 bases at V and 6 bases at J, with 21 bases in the middle. Per the germline V gene, CDR1 is MNHNS and CDR2 is SASEGT. The CDR3 has 15 residues. CDR3 sequence (DNA): TGTGCCAGCACCCTGCAGGCGGTCGAACTAAAGACCCAGTACTTC. Its protein is CASTLQAVELKTQYF.

The chain joins TRBV29-1 to TRBJ1-2, with 9 bases that match TRBD1. CDR3 size: 17 residues. Germline CDR1 SQVTM, CDR2 ANQGSEA. With V trimmed by 2 bases and J by 0 bases, 10 bases remained unmatched. The CDR3 loop is CSVEIAPGQGANYGYTF. The CDR3 DNA sequence: TGCAGCGTTGAAATCGCGCCGGGACAGGGAGCTAACTATGGCTACACCTTC.

The rearrangement links TRBV12-3 or TRBV12-4 to TRBJ2-7, with 9 bases lining up with TRBD1. The V gene end was trimmed by 5 bases and the J gene end by 0 bases; junction bases not matched to a gene: 5. This CDR3 region has 15 residues. CDR3 sequence (DNA): TGTGCCAGCAGTCACGGACAGGGGCGCTCCTACGAGCAGTACTTC. This encodes CASSHGQGRSYEQYF.

The chain carries TRBV6-1 and TRBJ2-4; a weak D match, TRBD2 (5 bases). Germline assignment: CDR1 MNHNS and CDR2 SASEGT. V was pared by 5 bases and J by 4 bases, with 6 bases between. This CDR3 is built from 12 residues. CDR3 loop: CASSWEKNIQYF. CDR3 coding DNA: TGTGCCAGCAGTTGGGAGAAAAACATTCAGTACTTC.

The chain carries TRBV5-8 and TRBJ1-5, with TRBD1 matching over 9 bases. The germline V gene encodes CDR1 SGHTS and CDR2 YDEGEE. The CDR3 totals 15 residues. After removal of 4 bases from V and 7 bases from J, the junction contained 9 bases not matched to a gene. The CDR3 spells CASSAGTGQPQPQHF. In nucleotides, the CDR3 is TGTGCCAGCAGCGCCGGGACAGGGCAACCCCAGCCCCAGCATTTT.

CDR3 sequence reads: CASSLASDVVTDTQYF. CDR3 sequence (DNA): TGTGCCAGCAGCTTGGCGTCGGACGTAGTCACAGATACGCAGTATTTT. The chain recombines TRBV5-6 with TRBJ2-3; D is uncertain. The germline V and J ends were trimmed by 0 bases and 2 bases, with 13 bases remaining between them. Looked up from germline, CDR1 is SGHDT and CDR2 is YYEEEE. The CDR3 is 16 amino acids.

J is TRBJ1-5 and V is TRBV4-2; D is perhaps TRBD1 (5 bases). The CDR3 length is 15 residues. V dropped 3 bases and J dropped 7 bases, with 16 bases sitting between them. Germline V gene data show CDR1 as LGHNA and CDR2 as YNFKEQ. The CDR3 sequence is CASSQHDSPPQPQHF. The CDR3 bases are TGTGCCAGCAGCCAGCACGACAGTCCCCCCCAGCCCCAGCATTTT.

This clonotype was seen only once. The chain combines TRBV9 with TRBJ2-1, with 10 positions matching TRBD2. Germline values: CDR1 SGDLS, CDR2 YYNGEE. The V and J ends lost 3 bases and 6 bases, in that order; junction bases with no gene match: 6. The CDR3 contains 15 residues. The CDR3 sequence: CASSALAGGVNEQFF. Written as DNA, the CDR3 is TGTGCCAGCAGCGCCTTAGCGGGAGGAGTCAATGAGCAGTTCTTC.

The CDR3 DNA sequence: TGCAGCGTTGAATCTGGGGTAGAGACCCAGTACTTC. Its protein product is CSVESGVETQYF. This chain connects TRBV29-1 to TRBJ2-7; D gene ambiguous. The DNA end favors TRBJ2-5, so the J call may be wrong. Germline assignment: CDR1 SQVTM and CDR2 ANQGSEA. The CDR3 totals 12 residues.